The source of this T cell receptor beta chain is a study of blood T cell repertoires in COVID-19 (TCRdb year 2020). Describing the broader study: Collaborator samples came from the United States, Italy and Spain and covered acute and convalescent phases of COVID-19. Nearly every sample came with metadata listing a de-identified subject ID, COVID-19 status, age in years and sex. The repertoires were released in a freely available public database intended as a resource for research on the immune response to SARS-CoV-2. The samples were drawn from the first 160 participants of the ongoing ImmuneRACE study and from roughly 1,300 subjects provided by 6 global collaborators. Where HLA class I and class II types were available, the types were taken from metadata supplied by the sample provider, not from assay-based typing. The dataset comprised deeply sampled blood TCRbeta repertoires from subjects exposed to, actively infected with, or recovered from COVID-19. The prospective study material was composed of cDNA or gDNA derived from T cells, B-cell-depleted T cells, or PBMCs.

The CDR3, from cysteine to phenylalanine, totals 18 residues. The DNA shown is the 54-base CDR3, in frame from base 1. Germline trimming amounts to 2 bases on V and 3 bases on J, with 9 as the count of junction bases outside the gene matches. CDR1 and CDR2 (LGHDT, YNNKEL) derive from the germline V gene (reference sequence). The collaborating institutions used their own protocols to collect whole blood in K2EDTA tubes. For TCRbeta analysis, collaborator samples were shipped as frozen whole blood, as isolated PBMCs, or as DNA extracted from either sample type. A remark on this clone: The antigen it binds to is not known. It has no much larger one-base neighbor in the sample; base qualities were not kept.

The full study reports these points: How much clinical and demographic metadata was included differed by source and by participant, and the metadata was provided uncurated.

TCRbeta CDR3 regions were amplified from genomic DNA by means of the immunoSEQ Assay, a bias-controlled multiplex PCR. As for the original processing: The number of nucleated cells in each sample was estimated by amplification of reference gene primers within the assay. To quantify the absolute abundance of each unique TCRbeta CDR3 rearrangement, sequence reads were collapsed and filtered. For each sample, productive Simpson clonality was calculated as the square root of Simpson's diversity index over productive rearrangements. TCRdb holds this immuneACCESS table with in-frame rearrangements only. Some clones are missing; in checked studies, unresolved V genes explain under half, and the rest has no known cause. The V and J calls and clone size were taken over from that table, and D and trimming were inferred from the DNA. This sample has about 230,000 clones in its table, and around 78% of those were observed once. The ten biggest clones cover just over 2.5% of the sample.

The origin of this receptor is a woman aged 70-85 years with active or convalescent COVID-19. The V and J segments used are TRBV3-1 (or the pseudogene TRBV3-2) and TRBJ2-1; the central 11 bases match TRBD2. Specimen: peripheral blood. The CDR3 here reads CASSQTSTSGTFYNEQFF. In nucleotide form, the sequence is TGTGCCAGCAGCCAAACCTCGACTAGCGGGACATTCTACAATGAGCAGTTCTTC.